These 2 T cell receptor beta chains originate from one sample sequenced in a study of shared clonotypes between healthy human individuals. Data came from immunoSEQ multiplex PCR; TCRdb stores just in-frame clones and leaves some out. The repertoire holds about a million clones, roughly 80% seen once, with about 0.94% in the top ten. The specimen sequenced was memory CD4+ T cells from PBMCs. Stated subset: CD45RA-negative fraction. The receptors come from a man aged 18 to 29 in good health. Some clones in this sample may be carry-over from other donors' samples.

The V call is TRBV7-2, the J call TRBJ1-2, with D maybe TRBD1 (6 bases). Trimming shortened V by 5 bases and J by 6 bases, and 16 bases separated the two germline ends. Germline CDR1 reads SGHTA; CDR2 reads FQGNSA. The CDR3 sequence is 14 residues long. The CDR3 DNA follows: TGTGCCAGCAGCCCACGTTGGGGGGCCAATGGCTACACCTTC. It translates to CASSPRWGANGYTF.

Comments on this clone: This may come from a read error, since a much larger clone is one base off. This sample includes further DNA sequences coding for the same CDR3. DNA for the CDR3: TGTGCCAGCAGCTTGAAGGAGACCCAGTACTTC. Amino acids: CASSLKETQYF. V is TRBV7-9 and J is TRBJ2-5; D is uncertain. V was pared by 3 bases and J by 5 bases, with 4 bases between. Germline V gives CDR1 SEHNR, CDR2 FQNEAQ (reference sequence). CDR3 size: 11 residues.